These 18 T cell receptor beta chains originate from one sample sequenced in a study of T cell responses to AZD1222 COVID-19 vaccine (TCRdb year 2021). What the time point label conveys for this sample: about 28 days (+/-7) after the second vaccine dose. Libraries were constructed by the immunoSEQ multiplex PCR assay. As stored in TCRdb, this immuneACCESS dataset retains in-frame rearrangements with V and J assigned. A fraction of the clones does not appear; measured against another copy, unresolved V genes explain less than half of the discrepancy, and the remainder lacks a known reason. The sample records 150,000 to 200,000 clones, almost 90% of which are singletons. Together, the top ten hold approximately 10% of the sample. Sequencing used peripheral blood, obtained 28 days after the second AZD1222 dose. Source of these receptors: an adult who received the AZD1222 COVID-19 vaccine.

This clone was recorded once. The chain is built from TRBV5-1 and TRBJ1-2, with TRBD1 matching 8 bases. The V gene's germline CDR1 is SGHRS and CDR2 YFSETQ. V dropped 1 base and J dropped 4; count of bases not matched to a gene: 6. CDR3 length: 15 residues. The chain's CDR3 is CASSLWTGSTYGYTF. The CDR3 region has the DNA TGCGCCAGCAGCTTGTGGACAGGGAGTACCTATGGCTACACCTTC.

The chain combines TRBV25-1 with TRBJ2-7; D is unresolved. Trimming left V 2 bases short and J 6 bases short, with 5 bases between. CDR1 is MGHDK, CDR2 SYGVNS, per germline. The CDR3 sequence is 11 residues long. CDR3 sequence (DNA): TGTGCCAGCAGTGAAGAGACCGAGCAGTACTTC. Translating it yields CASSEETEQYF.

The J gene is TRBJ2-1, the V gene TRBV5-1; TRBD2 matches at 12 bases. V was clipped by 3 bases and J by 10 bases; unmatched bases: 14. CDR3 length: 17 residues. The germline V gene has CDR1 SGHRS and CDR2 YFSETQ. Here the CDR3 DNA reads TGCGCCAGCAGCTCCCTGGGACTAGCGGGTGCCAATGGCGAGCAGTTCTTC. This gives the protein CASSSLGLAGANGEQFF.

The J gene is TRBJ2-3, the V gene TRBV9; the match to TRBD2 covers 8 bases. V was clipped by 0 bases and J by 2 bases; unmatched bases: 8. The V gene's germline CDR1 is SGDLS and CDR2 YYNGEE. The CDR3 covers 17 residues. DNA of the CDR3: TGTGCCAGCAGCGTAGGTGGGTCGGGGGGGCTCACAGATACGCAGTATTTT. Residues: CASSVGGSGGLTDTQYF.

The chain recombines TRBV12-5 with TRBJ1-2, with a possible D match to TRBD1 (5 bases). This CDR3 region has 14 residues. CDR1 is LGHNT, CDR2 FRNRAP, per germline. V lost 4 bases to trimming and J lost 7 bases, with 16 bases between them. The CDR3 sequence is CASGSWEGRGGYTF. In nucleotides, the CDR3 is TGTGCTAGTGGTTCCTGGGAGGGAAGGGGTGGCTACACCTTC. The full variable domain, rest sourced from reference TRBV12-5 and TRBJ1-2, is DARVTQTPRHKVTEMGQEVTMRCQPILGHNTVFWYRQTMMQGLELLAYFRNRAPLDDSGMPKDRFSAEMPDATLATLKIQPSEPRDSAVYFCASGSWEGRGGYTFGSGTRLTVV.

The V and J genes are TRBV18 and TRBJ2-7; D remains ambiguous. CDR3 length: 13 amino acids. V was pared by 0 bases and J by 5 bases, with 8 bases between. Germline-derived CDR1 and CDR2 are KGHSH and LQKENI. The CDR3: CASSPPVRHEQYF. The CDR3 DNA is TGTGCCAGCTCACCACCGGTGAGGCACGAGCAGTACTTC.

The chain joins TRBV6-2 or TRBV6-3 to TRBJ2-7; unclear D gene. Germline V gene data show CDR1 as MNHEY and CDR2 as SVGEGT. The V and J ends lost 4 bases and 3 bases respectively, with 7 bases between them. The CDR3 runs to 12 residues. The CDR3 sequence: CASSSQHYEQYF. The CDR3 coding sequence is TGTGCCAGCAGTTCACAACACTACGAGCAGTACTTC.

The gene calls are TRBV4-2 and TRBJ1-4; D remains unclear. Trimming took 0 bases from V and 4 from J, leaving 6 bases between them. The germline V gene encodes CDR1 LGHNA and CDR2 YNFKEQ. This CDR3 is 14 amino acids long. CDR3: CASSQDRYNEKLFF. CDR3 DNA: TGTGCCAGCAGCCAAGACCGTTATAATGAAAAACTGTTTTTT.

V usage is TRBV28 and J usage is TRBJ1-5; unclear D gene. Trimming removed 5 bases from V and 8 bases from J, with 13 bases in between. This CDR3 spans 13 amino acids. Germline-derived CDR1 and CDR2 are MDHEN and SYDVKM. CDR3 in DNA: TGTGCCAGCAGTACGTCCATTTCAGAGCCCCAGCATTTT. Its translation is CASSTSISEPQHF.

This sequence joins TRBV19 and TRBJ1-5; TRBD1 matches at 8 bases. Germline loops: CDR1 LNHDA, CDR2 SQIVND (reference sequence). The CDR3 length is 16 residues. V dropped 5 bases and J dropped 0; count of bases not matched to a gene: 6. The CDR3 here is CASSAGTGYSNQPQHF. CDR3 nucleotides: TGTGCCAGTAGTGCCGGGACAGGTTATAGCAATCAGCCCCAGCATTTT.

The V call is TRBV4-3, the J call TRBJ2-1; a possible D gene is TRBD2 (7 bases). The CDR3 is made up of 16 amino acids. Germline CDR1 LGHNA, CDR2 YSLEER. The ends were cut back, 0 bases at V and 6 bases at J, with 15 bases in the middle. The DNA of the CDR3 is TGCGCCAGCAGCCAAGACTGGGCGGGGGCATTCAATGAGCAGTTCTTC. Translating gives CASSQDWAGAFNEQFF.

J is TRBJ2-5 and V is TRBV9; 12 positions match TRBD1. The germline gives CDR1 SGDLS, CDR2 YYNGEE. The ends lost 3 bases at V and 5 bases at J; junction bases unmatched: 8. The CDR3 spans 16 residues. Written as DNA, the CDR3 is TGTGCCAGCAGCGCCGGGACAGGGGGCTTCGGGGAGACCCAGTACTTC. Translating gives CASSAGTGGFGETQYF.

The J gene is TRBJ1-4, the V gene TRBV7-2; 7 bases line up with TRBD1. The CDR3 has 15 residues. Germline V lookup: CDR1 SGHTA, CDR2 FQGNSA. V shed 5 bases and J 12 bases; nucleotides not matched to a gene: 15. CDR3 DNA: TGTGCCAGCAGCCCCGGGCCAGGGGGGGATCGGGAACTGTTTTTT. Translation: CASSPGPGGDRELFF. Based on the CDR3 plus reference TRBV7-2 and TRBJ1-4, the full variable domain is GAGVSQSPSNKVTEKGKDVELRCDPISGHTALYWYRQSLGQGLEFLIYFQGNSAPDKSGLPSDRFSAERTGGSVSTLTIQRTQQEDSAVYLCASSPGPGGDRELFFGSGTQLSVL.

The V gene is TRBV5-1, the J gene TRBJ2-7, with 14 positions matching TRBD2. Germline V gene sequence: CDR1 SGHRS, CDR2 YFSETQ. CDR3 size: 15 residues. V lost 4 bases and J lost 5; bases outside the gene matches: 5. The CDR3: CASSLTSGGAHEQYF. Written as DNA, the CDR3 is TGCGCCAGCAGCCTGACTAGCGGGGGGGCACACGAGCAGTACTTC.

V usage is TRBV12-3 or TRBV12-4 and J usage is TRBJ1-6; 7 nucleotides line up with TRBD1. V shed 8 bases, J shed 7 bases, and the junction held 5 bases outside the gene matches. CDR3 length equals 13 residues. The CDR3 loop reads CASEEGGNSPLHF. The CDR3 coding sequence is TGTGCCAGCGAGGAAGGGGGCAATTCACCCCTCCACTTT.

This CDR3 reads CASSLADRTDTQYF. The CDR3 DNA reads as TGCGCCAGCAGCTTGGCCGATCGCACAGATACGCAGTATTTT. The chain has TRBV5-1 and TRBJ2-3; no firm D call. This CDR3 is 14 amino acids long. Germline lookup yields CDR1 SGHRS and CDR2 YFSETQ. Trimming pared 0 bases from V and 1 base from J, leaving 6 bases between.

This sequence joins TRBV28 and TRBJ1-2; 7 nucleotides agree with TRBD1. CDR1 MDHEN and CDR2 SYDVKM come from the germline V gene. This CDR3 is built from 12 residues. Trimming took 7 bases from V and 4 from J; bases not matched to a gene: 3. The CDR3 reads CASKQGSYGYTF. CDR3 bases: TGTGCCAGCAAACAGGGGAGCTATGGCTACACCTTC.

The chain recombines TRBV5-1 with TRBJ1-3; possible D gene TRBD1, 5 bases. Germline loops: CDR1 SGHRS, CDR2 YFSETQ. The CDR3 totals 14 residues. Trimming removed 0 bases at V and 2 bases at J, with 6 bases between. CDR3 in DNA: TGCGCCAGCAGCTTGGACAGGACTGGAAACACCATATATTTT. Its protein product is CASSLDRTGNTIYF.